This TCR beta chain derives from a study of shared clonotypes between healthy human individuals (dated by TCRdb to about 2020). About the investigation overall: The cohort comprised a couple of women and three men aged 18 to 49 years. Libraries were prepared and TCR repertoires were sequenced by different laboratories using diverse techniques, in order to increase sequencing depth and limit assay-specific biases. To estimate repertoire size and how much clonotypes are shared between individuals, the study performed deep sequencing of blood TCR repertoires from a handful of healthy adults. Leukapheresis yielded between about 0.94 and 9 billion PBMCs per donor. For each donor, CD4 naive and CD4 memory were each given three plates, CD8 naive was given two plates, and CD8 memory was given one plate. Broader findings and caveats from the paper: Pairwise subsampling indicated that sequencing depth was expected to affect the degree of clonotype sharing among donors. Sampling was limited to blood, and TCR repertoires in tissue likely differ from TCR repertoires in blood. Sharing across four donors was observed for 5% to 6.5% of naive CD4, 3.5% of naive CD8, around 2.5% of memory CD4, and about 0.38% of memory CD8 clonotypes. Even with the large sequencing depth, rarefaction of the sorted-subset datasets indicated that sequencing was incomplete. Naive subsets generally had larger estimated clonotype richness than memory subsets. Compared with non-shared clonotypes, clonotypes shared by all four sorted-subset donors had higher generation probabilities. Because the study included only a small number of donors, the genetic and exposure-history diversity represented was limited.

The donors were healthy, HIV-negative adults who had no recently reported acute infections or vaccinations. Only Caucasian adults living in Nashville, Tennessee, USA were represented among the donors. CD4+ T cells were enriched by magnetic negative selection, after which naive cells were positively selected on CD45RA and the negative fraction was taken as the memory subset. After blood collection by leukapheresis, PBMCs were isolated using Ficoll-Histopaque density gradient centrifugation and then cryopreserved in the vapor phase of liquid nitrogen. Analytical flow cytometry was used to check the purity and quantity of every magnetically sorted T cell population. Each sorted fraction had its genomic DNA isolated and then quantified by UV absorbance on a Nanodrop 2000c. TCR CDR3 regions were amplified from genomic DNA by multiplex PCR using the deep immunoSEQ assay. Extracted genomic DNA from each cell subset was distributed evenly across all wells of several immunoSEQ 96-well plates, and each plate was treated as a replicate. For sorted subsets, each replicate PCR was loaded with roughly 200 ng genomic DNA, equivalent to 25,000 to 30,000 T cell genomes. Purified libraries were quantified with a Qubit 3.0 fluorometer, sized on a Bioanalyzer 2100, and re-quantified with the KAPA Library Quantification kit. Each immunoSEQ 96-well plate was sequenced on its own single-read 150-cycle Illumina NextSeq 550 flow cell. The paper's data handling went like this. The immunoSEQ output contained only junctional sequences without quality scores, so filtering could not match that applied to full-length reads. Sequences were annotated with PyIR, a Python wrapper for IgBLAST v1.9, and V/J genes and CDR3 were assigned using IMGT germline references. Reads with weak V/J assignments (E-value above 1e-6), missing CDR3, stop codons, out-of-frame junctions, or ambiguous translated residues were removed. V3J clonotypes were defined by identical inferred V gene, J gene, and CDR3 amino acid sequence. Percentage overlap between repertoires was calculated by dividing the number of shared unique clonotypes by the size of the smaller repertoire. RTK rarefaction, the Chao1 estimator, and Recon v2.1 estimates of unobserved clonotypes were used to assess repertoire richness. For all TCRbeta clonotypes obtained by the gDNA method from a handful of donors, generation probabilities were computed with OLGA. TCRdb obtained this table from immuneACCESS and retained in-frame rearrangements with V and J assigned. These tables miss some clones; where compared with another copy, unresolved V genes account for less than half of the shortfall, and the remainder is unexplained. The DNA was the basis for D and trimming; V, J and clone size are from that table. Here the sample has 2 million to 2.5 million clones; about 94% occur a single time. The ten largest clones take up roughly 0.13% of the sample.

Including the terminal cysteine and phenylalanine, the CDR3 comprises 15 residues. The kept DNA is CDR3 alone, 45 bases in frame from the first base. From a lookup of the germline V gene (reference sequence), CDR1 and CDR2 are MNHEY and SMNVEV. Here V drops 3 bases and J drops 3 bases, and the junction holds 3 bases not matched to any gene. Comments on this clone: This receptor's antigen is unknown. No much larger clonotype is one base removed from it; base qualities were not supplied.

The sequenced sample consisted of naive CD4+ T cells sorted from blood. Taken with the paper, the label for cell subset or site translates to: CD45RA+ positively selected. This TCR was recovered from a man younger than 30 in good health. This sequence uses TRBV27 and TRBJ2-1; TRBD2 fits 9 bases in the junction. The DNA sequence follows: TGTGCCAGCAGTTTCGGGACTAGCATCTACAATGAGCAGTTCTTC. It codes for CASSFGTSIYNEQFF.